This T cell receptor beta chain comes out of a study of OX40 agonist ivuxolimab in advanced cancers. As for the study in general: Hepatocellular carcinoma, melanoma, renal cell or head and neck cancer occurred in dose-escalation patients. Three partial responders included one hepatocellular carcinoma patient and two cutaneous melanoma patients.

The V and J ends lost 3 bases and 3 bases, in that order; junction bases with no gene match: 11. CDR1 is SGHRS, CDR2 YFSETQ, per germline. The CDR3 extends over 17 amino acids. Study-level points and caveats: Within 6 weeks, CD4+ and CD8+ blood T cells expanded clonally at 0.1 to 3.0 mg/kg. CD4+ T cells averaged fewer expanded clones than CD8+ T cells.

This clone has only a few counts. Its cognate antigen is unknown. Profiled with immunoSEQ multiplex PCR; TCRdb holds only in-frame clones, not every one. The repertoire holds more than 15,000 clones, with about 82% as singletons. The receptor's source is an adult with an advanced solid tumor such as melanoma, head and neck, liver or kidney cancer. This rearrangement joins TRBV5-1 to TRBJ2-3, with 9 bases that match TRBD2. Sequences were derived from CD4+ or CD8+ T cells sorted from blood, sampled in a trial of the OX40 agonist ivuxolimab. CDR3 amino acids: CASSWGLAGMETDTQYF. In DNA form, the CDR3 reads TGCGCCAGCAGCTGGGGTCTAGCGGGGATGGAGACAGATACGCAGTATTTT.